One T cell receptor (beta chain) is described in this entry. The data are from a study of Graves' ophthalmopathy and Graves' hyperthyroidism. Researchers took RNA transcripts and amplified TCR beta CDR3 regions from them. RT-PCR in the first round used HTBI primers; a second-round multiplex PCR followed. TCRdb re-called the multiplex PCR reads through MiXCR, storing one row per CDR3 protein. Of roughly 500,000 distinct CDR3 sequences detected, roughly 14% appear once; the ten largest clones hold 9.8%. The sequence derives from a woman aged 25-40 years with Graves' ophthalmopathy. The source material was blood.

CDR3 residues: CASSPPWDIGYGYTF. The CDR3, as DNA: TGTGCCAGCTCACCACCTTGGGACATTGGCTATGGCTACACCTTC. The chain is built from TRBV18 and TRBJ1-2, with a tentative D call TRBD1 (6 bases). CDR1 KGHSH and CDR2 LQKENI come from the germline V gene. Trimming left V 0 bases short and J 4 bases short, with 12 bases between. This CDR3 has 15 amino acids.